These T cell receptor beta chains were read from a single sample in a study of cytomegalovirus exposure and HLA in healthy donors. This table comes from immunoSEQ multiplex PCR, and its TCRdb copy is limited to in-frame clones, with some not included. The table includes 95,000 to 100,000 clones, roughly a tenth detected once. The source material was PBMCs. Receptors were obtained from a man in his forties or fifties in good health and CMV-seropositive. Both conserved end residues are part of each CDR3. Each record gives: D gene, J gene, clone size, V gene, CDR3 protein, CDR3 DNA. D genes are given only for firm matches. Rows give clone size only sometimes, using once, few, many, or a class for an expanded clone.

NA TRBJ1-1 few TRBV27 CASSLSTGLYAAAFF TGTGCCAGCAGTTTATCAACCGGGTTGTACGCTGCAGCTTTCTTT
NA TRBJ1-2 few TRBV6-6 CASSSSTGGSYGYTF NA
TRBD2 TRBJ2-5 NA TRBV5-1 CASSSIRTSQETQYF TGCGCCAGCAGCTCCATTCGGACTAGCCAAGAGACCCAGTACTTC
NA TRBJ2-2 NA TRBV15 CATSRRQLGRGSTGELFF TGTGCCACCAGCAGACGTCAACTGGGCAGGGGTAGCACCGGGGAGCTGTTTTTT
TRBD1 TRBJ1-4 few TRBV2 CASSGQGARGEKLFF TGTGCCAGCAGTGGGCAGGGGGCTCGGGGAGAAAAACTGTTTTTT
NA TRBJ2-1 NA TRBV27 CASRRLGHVNEQFF TGTGCCAGCAGACGACTAGGGCATGTCAATGAGCAGTTCTTC
NA TRBJ1-6 NA TRBV28 CASSAQLPNSPLHF TGTGCCAGCAGTGCCCAACTCCCCAATTCACCCCTCCACTTT
TRBD1 TRBJ1-2 NA TRBV6-5 CASSYYNRGNYGYTF TGTGCCAGCAGTTACTACAACAGGGGAAACTATGGCTACACCTTC
TRBD1 TRBJ2-7 NA TRBV7-8 CASSWDRGSYEQYF TGTGCCAGCAGTTGGGACAGGGGGTCCTACGAGCAGTACTTC
TRBD2 TRBJ2-1 NA TRBV5-6 CASSLMGTSSYNEQFF TGTGCCAGCAGCTTGATGGGGACTAGCTCCTACAATGAGCAGTTCTTC
TRBD2 TRBJ2-1 NA TRBV6-1 CASSDPSGRPSSYNEQFF TGTGCCAGCAGTGACCCCAGCGGGAGGCCCAGCTCCTACAATGAGCAGTTCTTC
TRBD1 TRBJ2-3 NA TRBV5-1 CASRYQGAATDTQYF TGCGCCAGCAGATATCAGGGGGCGGCCACAGATACGCAGTATTTT
NA TRBJ1-4 NA TRBV6-1 CASSGLNEKLFF TGTGCCAGCAGTGGACTTAATGAAAAACTGTTTTTT
NA TRBJ2-7 NA TRBV5-8 CASSLSTGHYEQYF TGTGCCAGCAGCTTGTCCACAGGGCACTACGAGCAGTACTTC
NA TRBJ1-3 few TRBV30 CAWRRPGGSSGNTIYF TGTGCCTGGAGAAGACCTGGAGGGAGCTCTGGAAACACCATATATTTT
TRBD2 TRBJ2-7 few TRBV5-1 CASRSSGSYEQYF TGCGCCAGCAGGAGTAGCGGGAGCTACGAGCAGTACTTC
TRBD1 TRBJ2-1 NA TRBV27 CASSLTGGNEQFF TGTGCCAGCAGCCTGACAGGGGGCAATGAGCAGTTCTTC
TRBD1 TRBJ2-3 NA TRBV4-1 CASSRQTGVSTDTQYF TGCGCCAGCAGCCGTCAGACAGGGGTGAGCACAGATACGCAGTATTTT
NA TRBJ2-7 few TRBV27 CASSPNPLYEQYF TGTGCCAGCAGTCCTAATCCCCTCTACGAGCAGTACTTC
TRBD1 TRBJ2-5 NA TRBV6-5 CASSETGTETQYF TGTGCCAGCAGTGAGACAGGGACGGAGACCCAGTACTTC
NA TRBJ2-7 NA TRBV6-5 CASSQSGAGYEQYF TGTGCCAGCAGCCAGAGTGGTGCGGGGTACGAGCAGTACTTC
NA TRBJ2-1 NA TRBV28 CASTTGGRSYNEQFF TGTGCCAGCACCACCGGAGGTCGGTCCTACAATGAGCAGTTCTTC
NA TRBJ1-2 NA TRBV4-2 CASSQPKRENYGYTF TGTGCCAGCAGCCAGCCTAAAAGGGAGAACTATGGCTACACCTTC
TRBD1 TRBJ1-6 few TRBV28 CASSLAGTGGRLGNSPLHF TGTGCCAGCAGTTTGGCGGGGACAGGGGGCCGTCTTGGGAATTCACCCCTCCACTTT
NA TRBJ1-1 few TRBV30 CAWRVRYFEAFF TGTGCCTGGAGGGTCAGGTATTTTGAAGCTTTCTTT